This T cell receptor (beta chain) originates from a study of blood T cell repertoires in COVID-19. In the study overall: There were acute and convalescent COVID-19 samples, and they came from the United States, Italy and Spain. Nucleic acid was either cDNA or gDNA, and it came from T cells, B-cell-depleted T cells, or PBMCs.

In the original workflow: From reference gene primer amplification, estimates of nucleated cell counts were derived. Here immunoSEQ multiplex PCR was the method, and the copy in TCRdb shows in-frame clones only, minus some. V and J calls plus clone size are reproduced from that table; the DNA served to infer D and trimming. Here the sample spans over 120,000 clones, about three quarters being singletons. The CDR3 extends over 15 amino acids. Looked up from germline, CDR1 is SGHAT and CDR2 is FQDESV (reference sequence). V was trimmed by 1 base and J by 1 base, leaving 10 bases between them. This clone came up once.

Material for sequencing was peripheral blood. This TCR derives from a woman aged 60-75 years with acute or convalescent COVID-19. The chain links TRBV11-1 to TRBJ1-1; no clear D gene. The CDR3 nucleotides are TGTGCCAGCAGCTTAGAGAGGGAGAGGAACACTGAAGCTTTCTTT. Translation gives CASSLERERNTEAFF. Supplemented by reference TRBV11-1 and TRBJ1-1, the full variable domain reads EAEVAQSPRYKITEKSQAVAFWCDPISGHATLYWYRQILGQGPELLVQFQDESVVDDSQLPKDRFSAERLKGVDSTLKIQPAELGDSAMYLCASSLERERNTEAFFGQGTRLTVV.